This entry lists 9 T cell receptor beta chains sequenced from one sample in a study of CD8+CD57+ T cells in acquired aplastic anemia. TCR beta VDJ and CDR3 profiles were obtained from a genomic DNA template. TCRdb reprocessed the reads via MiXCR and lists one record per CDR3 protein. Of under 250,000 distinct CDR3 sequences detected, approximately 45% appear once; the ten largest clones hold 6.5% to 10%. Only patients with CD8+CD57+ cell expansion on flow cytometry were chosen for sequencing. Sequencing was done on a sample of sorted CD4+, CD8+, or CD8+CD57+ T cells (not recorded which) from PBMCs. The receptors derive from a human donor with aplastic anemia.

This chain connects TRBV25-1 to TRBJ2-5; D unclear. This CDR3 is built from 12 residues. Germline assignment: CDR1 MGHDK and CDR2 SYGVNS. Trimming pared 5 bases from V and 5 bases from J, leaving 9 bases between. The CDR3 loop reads CASSRYGETQYF. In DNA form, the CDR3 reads TGTGCCAGCAGTAGGTACGGGGAGACCCAGTACTTC.

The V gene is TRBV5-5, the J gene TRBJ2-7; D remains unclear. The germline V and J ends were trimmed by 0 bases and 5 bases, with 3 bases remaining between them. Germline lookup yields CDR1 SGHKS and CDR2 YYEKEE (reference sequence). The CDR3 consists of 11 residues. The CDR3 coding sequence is TGTGCCAGCAGCTTGGCCGACGAGCAGTACGTC. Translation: CASSLADEQYV.

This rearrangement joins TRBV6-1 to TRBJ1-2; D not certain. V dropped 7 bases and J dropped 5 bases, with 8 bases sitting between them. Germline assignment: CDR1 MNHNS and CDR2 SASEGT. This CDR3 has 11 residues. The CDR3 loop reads CASNIGYGYTF. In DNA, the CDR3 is TGTGCCAGCAATATAGGGTATGGCTACACCTTC.

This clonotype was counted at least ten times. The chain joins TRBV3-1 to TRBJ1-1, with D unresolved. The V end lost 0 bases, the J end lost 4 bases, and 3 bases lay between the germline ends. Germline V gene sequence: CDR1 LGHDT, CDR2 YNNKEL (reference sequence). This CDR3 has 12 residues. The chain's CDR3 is CASSQDGTEAFF. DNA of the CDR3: TGTGCCAGCAGCCAAGATGGCACTGAAGCTTTCTTT.

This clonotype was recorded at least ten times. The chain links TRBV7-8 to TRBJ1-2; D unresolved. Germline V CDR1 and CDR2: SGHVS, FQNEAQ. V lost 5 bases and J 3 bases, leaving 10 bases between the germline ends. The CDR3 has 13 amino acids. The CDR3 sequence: CASSPEGYYGYTF. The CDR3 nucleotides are TGTGCCAGCAGCCCGGAGGGATACTATGGCTACACCTTC.

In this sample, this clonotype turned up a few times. The CDR3 sequence is CASSLAGGGTEAFF. CDR3 coding DNA: TGTGCCAGCAGCTTAGCGGGGGGAGGCACTGAAGCTTTCTTT. V and J are TRBV7-2 and TRBJ1-1; possibly TRBD1 for D (5 bases). The CDR3 length is 14 residues. The V gene's germline CDR1 is SGHTA and CDR2 FQGNSA. With 0 bases removed from V and 4 bases from J, the gap between germline ends came to 9 bases. The full variable domain, rest sourced from reference TRBV7-2 and TRBJ1-1, is GAGVSQSPSNKVTEKGKDVELRCDPISGHTALYWYRQSLGQGLEFLIYFQGNSAPDKSGLPSDRFSAERTGGSVSTLTIQRTQQEDSAVYLCASSLAGGGTEAFFGQGTRLTVV.

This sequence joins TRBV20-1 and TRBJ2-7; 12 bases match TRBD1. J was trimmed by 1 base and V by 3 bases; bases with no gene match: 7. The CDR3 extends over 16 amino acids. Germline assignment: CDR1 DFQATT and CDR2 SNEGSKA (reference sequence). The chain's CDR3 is CSASPGQGARSYEQYF. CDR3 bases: TGCAGTGCTAGTCCGGGACAGGGGGCGCGATCCTACGAGCAGTACTTC.

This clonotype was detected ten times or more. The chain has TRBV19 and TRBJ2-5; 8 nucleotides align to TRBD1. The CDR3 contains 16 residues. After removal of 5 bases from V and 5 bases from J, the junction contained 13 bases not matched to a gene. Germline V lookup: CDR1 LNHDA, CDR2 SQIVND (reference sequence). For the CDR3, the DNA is TGTGCCAGTAGTGATAAATACAGGGGGTTGAGGGAGACCCAGTACTTC. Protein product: CASSDKYRGLRETQYF. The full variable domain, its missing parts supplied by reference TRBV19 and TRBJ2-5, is DGGITQSPKYLFRKEGQNVTLSCEQNLNHDAMYWYRQDPGQGLRLIYYSQIVNDFQKGDIAEGYSVSREKKESFPLTVTSAQKNPTAFYLCASSDKYRGLRETQYFGPGTRLLVL.

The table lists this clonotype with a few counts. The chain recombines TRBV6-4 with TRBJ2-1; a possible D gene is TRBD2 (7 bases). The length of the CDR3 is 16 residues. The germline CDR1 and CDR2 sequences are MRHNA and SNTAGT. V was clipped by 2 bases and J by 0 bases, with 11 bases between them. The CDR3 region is CASSDRGGSSYNEQFF. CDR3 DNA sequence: TGTGCCAGCAGTGACAGGGGGGGGAGCTCCTACAATGAGCAGTTCTTC.